This T cell receptor (beta chain) was recorded in a study of regulatory T cells. CDR3 length equals 19 residues. The V gene's germline CDR1 is MNHNS and CDR2 SASEGT. Trimming took 2 bases from V and 0 from J; bases not matched to a gene: 9. For this clone: Its antigen remains unidentified.

Autoimmunity was present in every CD3G-deficient patient, worse in two. Patients aged 2 to 39 years had fewer naive T cells. CD4+ T cells were divided by sorting: CD25-high CD127-low Tregs, CD25-low CD127-high conventional cells. General study points: The two patients with the most severe autoimmunity showed the strongest Treg restriction. Regulatory T cells from CD3G-deficient patients were less diverse than autologous conventional CD4+ cells and control regulatory cells.

The primer mix had 52 TRBV and 13 TRBJ primers. Produced via immunoSEQ multiplex PCR; TCRdb's table is partial and in-frame only. The table lists around 6,000 clones, 80% to 90% of them singletons, with approximately 1.9% in the top ten. The TCR sequence derives from a person aged 18-35 years with CD3G deficiency. Sequenced: CD4+ Tregs sorted from blood. The rearrangement links TRBV6-1 to TRBJ2-6; 8 bases fit TRBD1. The CDR3 nucleotides read TGTGCCAGCAGTGAAAGGTGGACAGGGATCTTCTCTGGGGCCAACGTCCTGACTTTC. This gives the protein CASSERWTGIFSGANVLTF.